In its sample, the clone carrying this TCR beta chain was seen many times. Its antigen is still unknown. The CDR3 has 15 amino acids. Per germline, CDR1 LGHNA and CDR2 YSLEER. V lost 1 base, J lost 1 base, and 11 bases lay in between. This sample stems from a study of Graves' ophthalmopathy and Graves' hyperthyroidism. Study-wide background: There was a collection of peripheral blood at initial diagnosis, before any treatment. The study's findings and limits: Discrimination between ophthalmopathy and stable hyperthyroidism by a 13-signature model showed 85% to 90% sensitivity and 75% to 84% specificity. Most thyroid-expanded clonotypes exceeding 0.001 frequency were also found in blood.

TCR beta CDR3 regions were amplified from RNA transcripts. Second-round multiplex PCR followed a first-round RT-PCR using HTBI primers. TCRdb re-analysed the multiplex PCR reads in MiXCR, keeping a single row per CDR3 protein. In the table there are about 210,000 distinct CDR3 sequences, over 25% of which are singletons. Specimen: peripheral blood. The clonotype comes from a man aged 50 or older with Graves' ophthalmopathy. The rearrangement uses TRBV4-3 and TRBJ2-7; TRBD1 might be the D (5 bases). The CDR3 loop is CASSQASDSSYEQYF. The CDR3 region has the DNA TGCGCCAGCAGCCAAGCCTCTGACAGTTCCTACGAGCAGTACTTC.